The following is a T cell receptor (beta chain) sequence with its context. Its target is not known. The data stem from a study of blood T cells in healthy people across ages. Notes on the study in general: While age rose, TCR beta diversity per million T cells dropped in a roughly linear way.

Primers used in a second PCR of roughly 6 to 12 cycles were a sample-barcoded 5' primer and a J-beta primer mix. Each TCR beta cDNA got a 12-nucleotide random molecular identifier. TCRdb re-called the 5' RACE reads with MiXCR, one entry per CDR3 protein. Here the sample spans about 730,000 distinct CDR3 sequences, more than 40% being singletons. Per the germline V gene, CDR1 is DFQATT and CDR2 is SNEGSKA (reference sequence). The CDR3 contains 14 residues. V was pared by 8 bases and J by 9 bases, with 20 bases between. The gene calls are TRBV20-1 and TRBJ1-6, with a weak D call TRBD1 (5 bases). This clonotype was obtained from a woman in her sixties or seventies in good health. Sample: blood. CDR3 in DNA: TGCAGTCTTGCAGACTCCCGACAGTTTTCACCCCTCCACTTT. Translating gives CSLADSRQFSPLHF.